This TCR beta chain was observed in a study of T cell responses to AZD1222 COVID-19 vaccine. V dropped 4 bases and J dropped 6; count of bases not matched to a gene: 8. CDR3 size: 15 residues. Looked up from germline, CDR1 is KGHDR and CDR2 is SFDVKD. Details on this clone: Its target is not known.

Only in-frame clones appear in the TCRdb table, and some are missing; sequencing was by immunoSEQ multiplex PCR. The table shows around 120,000 clones, with 88% occurring only once. Points from the study as a whole: Only a handful of AZD1222 recipients tested seropositive at baseline.

This sequence originates from an adult in good health. Source: peripheral blood, taken on day 0 of MenACWY control vaccination. The chain recombines TRBV24-1 with TRBJ2-1; 7 bases align to TRBD2. The CDR3 here is CATSEQSGIFNEQFF. In DNA form, the CDR3 reads TGTGCCACCAGTGAACAGAGCGGGATCTTCAATGAGCAGTTCTTC.